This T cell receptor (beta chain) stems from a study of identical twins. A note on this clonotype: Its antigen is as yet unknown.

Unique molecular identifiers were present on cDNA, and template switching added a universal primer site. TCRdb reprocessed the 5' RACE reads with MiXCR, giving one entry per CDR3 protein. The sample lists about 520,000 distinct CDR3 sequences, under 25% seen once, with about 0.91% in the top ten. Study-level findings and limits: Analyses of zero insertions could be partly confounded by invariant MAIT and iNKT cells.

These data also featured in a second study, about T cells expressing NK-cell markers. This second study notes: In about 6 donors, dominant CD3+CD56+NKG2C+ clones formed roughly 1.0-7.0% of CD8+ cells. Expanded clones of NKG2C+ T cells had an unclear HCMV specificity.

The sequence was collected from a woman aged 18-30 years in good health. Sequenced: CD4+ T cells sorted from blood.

The CDR3 bases are TGTGCCACCACCGCGTGGGAGGTGGGCCACAATGAGCAGTTCTTC. Translated: CATTAWEVGHNEQFF. The chain couples TRBV15 to TRBJ2-1; possibly TRBD2 for D (6 bases). Germline V gene data show CDR1 as LNHNV and CDR2 as YYDKDF (reference sequence). V lost 7 bases, J lost 5 bases, and 18 bases lay in between. CDR3 length: 15 amino acids. Using reference TRBV15 and TRBJ2-1 for the parts outside the CDR3, the full variable domain is DAMVIQNPRYQVTQFGKPVTLSCSQTLNHNVMYWYQQKSSQAPKLLFHYYDKDFNNEADTPDNFQSRRPNTSFCFLDIRSPGLGDTAMYLCATTAWEVGHNEQFFGPGTRLTVL.